This TCR beta chain was captured by sequencing in a study of T cell responses to AZD1222 COVID-19 vaccine. Produced via immunoSEQ multiplex PCR; TCRdb's table is partial and in-frame only. Seen here are 95,000 to 150,000 clones, roughly nine tenths observed once, and the top ten hold about 3%. General observations from the study: Baseline seropositivity occurred in only six or seven AZD1222 recipients.

Details on this clone: Its antigen is not known.

Germline V CDR1 and CDR2: GTSNPN, SVGIG (reference sequence). The CDR3 is 14 residues long. The V end was cut by 5 bases, the J end by 3 bases, with 11 bases between. This chain connects TRBV30 to TRBJ1-6; possibly TRBD1 for D (5 bases). Specimen: peripheral blood, collected 28 days after the second AZD1222 dose. The receptor's source is an adult who received the AZD1222 COVID-19 vaccine. The CDR3 sequence is CAWGRDDYNSPLHF. In DNA, the CDR3 is TGTGCCTGGGGCCGGGACGACTATAATTCACCCCTCCACTTT.